This TCR beta chain was identified in a study of T cell changes during pregnancy in multiple sclerosis. Sequencing used immunoSEQ multiplex PCR; TCRdb keeps in-frame clones, though not all of them. The data show 70,000 to 95,000 clones, roughly 93% seen once. CDR1 and CDR2 (germline): SGHDN, FVKESK. This CDR3 spans 20 amino acids. Trimming removed 0 bases at V and 5 bases at J, with 23 bases between. The sample was peripheral blood, taken in the first trimester of pregnancy. The genes are TRBV14 and TRBJ1-6; D may be TRBD1 (5 bases). The TCR originated in a female donor with multiple sclerosis, enrolled in a pregnancy study. CDR3 coding DNA: TGTGCCAGCAGCCAAGATCGAGAGCCAGGGATAGTTGTAGATAATTCACCCCTCCACTTT. The encoded protein is CASSQDREPGIVVDNSPLHF. The full variable domain, its missing parts supplied by reference TRBV14 and TRBJ1-6, is EAGVTQFPSHSVIEKGQTVTLRCDPISGHDNLYWYRRVMGKEIKFLLHFVKESKQDESGMPNNRFLAERTGGTYSTLKVQPAELEDSGVYFCASSQDREPGIVVDNSPLHFGNGTRLTVT.